Below are 14 T cell receptor beta chains sequenced from a single sample in a study of cytomegalovirus exposure and HLA in healthy donors. Use of 60 Vbeta and 13 Jbeta primers characterized the PCR. Only in-frame clones appear in the TCRdb table, and some are missing; sequencing was by immunoSEQ multiplex PCR. The sample gives some 190,000 clones, about four fifths of which show up once; around 3.6% is in the top ten. Sample: PBMCs. These receptors came from a man aged 40-50 years in good health and CMV-seropositive.

The rearrangement joins TRBV5-1 to TRBJ1-4; D might be TRBD1 (5 bases). V was clipped by 3 bases and J by 7 bases, with 16 bases between them. The germline gives CDR1 SGHRS, CDR2 YFSETQ. The CDR3 length is 15 residues. CDR3 sequence: CASSSRGGASEKLFF. CDR3 nucleotide sequence: TGCGCCAGCAGCTCCCGTGGAGGGGCGAGTGAAAAACTGTTTTTT.

The chain is built from TRBV27 and TRBJ2-6; D is perhaps TRBD2 (6 bases). This CDR3 region has 16 residues. Trimming removed 0 bases at V and 2 bases at J, with 8 bases between. Germline V gene lookup returns CDR1 MNHEY and CDR2 SMNVEV (reference sequence). This chain's CDR3 is CASSLSPSAGANVLTF. DNA for the CDR3: TGTGCCAGCAGTTTATCCCCTAGCGCTGGGGCCAACGTCCTGACTTTC.

As concerns this clone: One junction end does not reproduce the germline sequence, and a read error may be involved. The chain employs TRBV5-5 and TRBJ1-2; weak D call: TRBD1 (6 bases). Germline loops: CDR1 SGHKS, CDR2 YYEKEE (reference sequence). The CDR3 sequence is 12 residues long. For the CDR3, the DNA is TGTGCCAGCAGTTTGGACAGAGATGGCTACACCTTC. Its protein product is CASSLDRDGYTF.

J is TRBJ1-1 and V is TRBV5-1; possibly TRBD1 for D (6 bases). V lost 0 bases, J lost 0 bases, and 9 bases lay in between. The CDR3 is 15 residues long. Looked up from germline, CDR1 is SGHRS and CDR2 is YFSETQ. The CDR3 nucleotides read TGCGCCAGCAGCTTGGCAAGGGGGTTGAACACTGAAGCTTTCTTT. It codes for CASSLARGLNTEAFF.

Written as DNA, the CDR3 is TGTGCCAGCAGCTTACCGGGTTCCGAGCAGTACTTC. Its translation: CASSLPGSEQYF. This sequence joins TRBV7-9 and TRBJ2-7, with D uncertain. The CDR3 runs 12 residues. Germline CDR1 SEHNR, CDR2 FQNEAQ (reference sequence). V shed 2 bases and J shed 6 bases, with 8 bases lying between them.

J is TRBJ2-7 and V is TRBV5-6; D might be TRBD2 (6 bases). V was cut by 3 bases and J by 3 bases, with 19 bases left in between. The CDR3 totals 16 residues. Germline loops: CDR1 SGHDT, CDR2 YYEEEE. The CDR3 nucleotides are TGTGCCAGCAGCTGGGACCGGGGGACGGCTTACTACGAGCAGTACTTC. Translating gives CASSWDRGTAYYEQYF.

The CDR3 bases are TGTGCTAGTGGTTTCCTTGTCAGGGGCCTAAACACTGAAGCTTTCTTT. Residues: CASGFLVRGLNTEAFF. The chain links TRBV12-5 to TRBJ1-1; weak D call: TRBD1 (6 bases). Per germline, CDR1 LGHNT and CDR2 FRNRAP. The CDR3 contains 16 residues. Trimming took off 3 bases at V and 2 bases at J, with 16 bases between the two ends.

V is TRBV28 and J is TRBJ1-5; 7 bases agree with TRBD1. This CDR3 is 18 amino acids long. V was pared by 6 bases and J by 0 bases, with 14 bases of the junction left unmatched. The germline CDR1 and CDR2 sequences are MDHEN and SYDVKM. In nucleotides, the CDR3 is TGTGCCAGCAGACGAACTAGGGCAAGGGGGCATAGCAATCAGCCCCAGCATTTT. It yields the protein CASRRTRARGHSNQPQHF.

The chain combines TRBV6-1 with TRBJ2-7, with D possibly TRBD2 on 5 matching bases. Germline CDR1 and CDR2: MNHNS and SASEGT. CDR3 length: 14 residues. V was cut by 3 bases and J by 3 bases, with 12 bases left in between. CDR3: CASSDTSRGYEQYF. Written as DNA, the CDR3 is TGTGCCAGCAGTGACACTAGTAGAGGCTACGAGCAGTACTTC.

The chain has TRBV4-1 and TRBJ2-2, with TRBD1 matching over 10 bases. J gave up 6 bases and V 6 bases, and 1 base lay outside the gene matches. The CDR3 contains 13 residues. Germline CDR1 and CDR2: MGHRA and YSYEKL. The CDR3 reads CASRDRGAGELFF. DNA of the CDR3: TGCGCCAGCAGGGACAGGGGGGCCGGGGAGCTGTTTTTT.

The V and J genes are TRBV29-1 and TRBJ2-1, with 10 positions matching TRBD2. This CDR3 spans 14 amino acids. The trim removed 5 bases at V and 3 bases at J, leaving 4 bases unmatched. Germline values: CDR1 SQVTM, CDR2 ANQGSEA. The CDR3 coding sequence is TGCAGCGTTCCTCTAGCGGGAGTCTACAATGAGCAGTTCTTC. Translation: CSVPLAGVYNEQFF.

This sequence joins TRBV27 and TRBJ2-7, with 7 positions matching TRBD2. Germline values: CDR1 MNHEY, CDR2 SMNVEV (reference sequence). The V and J ends lost 9 bases and 4 bases, in that order; junction bases with no gene match: 12. This CDR3 comprises 14 residues. The CDR3 nucleotides are TGTGCCAGAGTTACCCTGGGGGGGATATACGAGCAGTACTTC. It yields the protein CARVTLGGIYEQYF.

The genes are TRBV4-1 and TRBJ2-1, with 13 bases that match TRBD2. CDR3 length: 16 residues. CDR1 is MGHRA, CDR2 YSYEKL, per germline. V dropped 1 base and J dropped 4; count of bases not matched to a gene: 1. The CDR3: CASSQGLAGGYNEQFF. The CDR3 DNA is TGCGCCAGCAGCCAAGGACTAGCGGGGGGTTACAATGAGCAGTTCTTC.

The CDR3 here is CASRGGGRPGEQYF. CDR3 nucleotide sequence: TGTGCCAGCAGAGGGGGCGGGAGGCCGGGCGAGCAGTACTTC. The chain is built from TRBV28 and TRBJ2-7; maybe TRBD2 (8 bases). Looked up from germline, CDR1 is MDHEN and CDR2 is SYDVKM. Trimming cost V 6 bases and J 6 bases, with 18 bases left between them. CDR3 size: 14 residues.